One and the same sample provided the 2 T cell receptor beta chains below, sequenced in a study of regulatory T cells in long-lasting Graves disease. The TCR beta library used iRepertoire HTBI primers with Arm-PCR amplification of CDR3. Each CDR3 protein gets one entry after TCRdb re-called the multiplex PCR reads with MiXCR. The sample holds around 510,000 distinct CDR3 sequences; about a fifth are singletons and the top ten take about 8.3%. Sample time point: persistent/refractory GD, antithyroid drugs over 5 years with positive TRAb. With RNA extracted from PBMCs as input, the TCR library was made. The sequencing here drew on peripheral blood mononuclear cells (PBMCs), taken when the disease was refractory, from a patient treated with antithyroid drugs. The receptor source for this set is a female donor with Graves disease.

This chain links TRBV24-1 with TRBJ1-5, with D unresolved. The germline V and J ends were trimmed by 9 bases and 1 base, with 18 bases remaining between them. CDR3 size: 16 residues. Germline V gene lookup returns CDR1 KGHDR and CDR2 SFDVKD. The CDR3 DNA reads TGTGCCACCCCCTATGCCGGCACCCGCAGCAATCAGCCCCAGCATTTT. Protein sequence: CATPYAGTRSNQPQHF.

At least ten counts were recorded for this clonotype. The rearrangement uses TRBV29-1 and TRBJ2-7, with TRBD1 matching over 7 bases. The CDR3 sequence is 15 residues long. CDR1 and CDR2 from the germline V gene are SQVTM and ANQGSEA. Trimming took 4 bases from V and 7 from J; bases not matched to a gene: 16. CDR3 DNA: TGCAGCGTTGGGGAACACAGGGGAGCGATGGGGGAGCAGTACTTC. It is translated as CSVGEHRGAMGEQYF.